What follows describes a single TCR beta chain. Measured with immunoSEQ multiplex PCR; TCRdb has only the in-frame clones, and not every one. The table shows 200,000 or so clones, with around 85% occurring only once. The data derive from a study of blood T cell repertoires in COVID-19. The wider study: Italy, Spain and the United States were the sources of the convalescent and acute COVID-19 samples.

Followed longitudinally, the Seattle patients had been enrolled during active infection. There are 15 residues in the CDR3. Deletions cut 0 bases from V and 3 bases from J, with 9 bases between. In germline, CDR1 is MNHEY, CDR2 SVGAGI. The V gene is TRBV6-5, the J gene TRBJ1-5, with D uncertain. The receptor was derived from a man aged 55-75 years with COVID-19, enrolled during active disease. Material: peripheral blood. As DNA, the CDR3 is TGTGCCAGCAGTTACTCGGCGACACTCAATCAGCCCCAGCATTTT. Its protein is CASSYSATLNQPQHF.